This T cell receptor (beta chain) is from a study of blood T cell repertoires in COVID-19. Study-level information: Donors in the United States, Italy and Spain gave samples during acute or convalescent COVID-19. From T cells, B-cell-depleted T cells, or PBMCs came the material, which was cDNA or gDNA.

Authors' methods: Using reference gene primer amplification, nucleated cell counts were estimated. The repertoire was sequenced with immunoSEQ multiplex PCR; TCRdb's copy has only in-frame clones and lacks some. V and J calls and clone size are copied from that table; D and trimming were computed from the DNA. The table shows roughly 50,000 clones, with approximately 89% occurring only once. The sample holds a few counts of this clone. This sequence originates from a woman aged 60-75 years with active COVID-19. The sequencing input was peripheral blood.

CDR3 coding DNA: TGTGCCAGCAGCCAAGATTCCGGCTTCAGGGCCCTCCACTTT. As protein: CASSQDSGFRALHF. V usage is TRBV4-2 and J usage is TRBJ1-6, with TRBD1 as a possible D gene (5 bases). Trimming took off 0 bases at V and 14 bases at J, with 14 bases between the two ends. Germline V gene data show CDR1 as LGHNA and CDR2 as YNFKEQ. CDR3 length: 14 amino acids.